This TCR beta chain stems from a study of blood T cell repertoires in COVID-19. About the research overall: In each case, the material was cDNA or gDNA derived from T cells, B-cell-depleted T cells, or PBMCs.

In the authors' methods: Reference gene primer amplification gave nucleated cell count estimates. Data came from immunoSEQ multiplex PCR; TCRdb stores just in-frame clones and leaves some out. The D gene and trimming were derived from the DNA, and the V and J assignments and clone size from that table. In the table there are about 74,000 clones, approximately 90% of which are singletons. The germline gives CDR1 KGHDR, CDR2 SFDVKD. Trimming pared 0 bases from V and 0 bases from J, leaving 7 bases between. The CDR3 contains 15 residues. The sample taken for sequencing was peripheral blood. The J gene is TRBJ2-5, the V gene TRBV24-1; a weak D match, TRBD1 (6 bases). This clonotype was obtained from a woman in her fifties or sixties with active COVID-19. The CDR3 loop is CATSDLAGDQETQYF. DNA for the CDR3: TGTGCCACCAGTGATTTGGCAGGGGACCAAGAGACCCAGTACTTC.